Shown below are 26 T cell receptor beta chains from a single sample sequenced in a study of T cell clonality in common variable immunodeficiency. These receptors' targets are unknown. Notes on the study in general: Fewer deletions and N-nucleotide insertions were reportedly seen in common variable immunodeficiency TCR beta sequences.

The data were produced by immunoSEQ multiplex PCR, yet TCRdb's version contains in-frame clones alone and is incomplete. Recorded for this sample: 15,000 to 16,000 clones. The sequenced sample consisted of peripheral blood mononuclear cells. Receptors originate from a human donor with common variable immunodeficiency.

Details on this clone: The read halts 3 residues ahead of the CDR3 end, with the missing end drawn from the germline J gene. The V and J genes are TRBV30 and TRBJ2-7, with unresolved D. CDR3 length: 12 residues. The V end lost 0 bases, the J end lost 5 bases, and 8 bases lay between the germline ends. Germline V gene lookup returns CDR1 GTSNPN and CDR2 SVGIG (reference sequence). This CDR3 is CAWSVLGHEQYF. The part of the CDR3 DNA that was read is TGTGCCTGGAGTGTACTTGGTCACGAG.

The sequenced part of the CDR3 DNA is TGCAGTGCTCAGGAGGGCAGCCCGACCTACAATGAG. Translated: CSAQEGSPTYNE. The whole CDR3 is CSAQEGSPTYNEQFF. This chain uses TRBV20-1 with TRBJ2-1; D is perhaps TRBD2 (6 bases). Read data end 3 residues before the CDR3 end; the end is taken from the germline J gene. The CDR3 is made up of 15 amino acids. Germline V gene data show CDR1 as DFQATT and CDR2 as SNEGSKA (reference sequence). Trimming took off 5 bases at V and 2 bases at J, with 16 bases between the two ends.

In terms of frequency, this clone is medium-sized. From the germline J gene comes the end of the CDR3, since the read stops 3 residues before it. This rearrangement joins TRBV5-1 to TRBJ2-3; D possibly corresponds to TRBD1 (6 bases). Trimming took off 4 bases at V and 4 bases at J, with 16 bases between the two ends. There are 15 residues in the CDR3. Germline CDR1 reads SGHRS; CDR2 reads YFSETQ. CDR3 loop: CASSLNYRDSDTQYF. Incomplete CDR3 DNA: TGCGCCAGCAGCCTAAACTACAGGGATTCAGATACG. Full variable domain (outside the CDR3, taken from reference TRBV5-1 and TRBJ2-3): KAGVTQTPRYLIKTRGQQVTLSCSPISGHRSVSWYQQTPGQGLQFLFEYFSETQRNKGNFPGRFSGRQFSNSRSEMNVSTLELGDSALYLCASSLNYRDSDTQYFGPGTRLTVL.

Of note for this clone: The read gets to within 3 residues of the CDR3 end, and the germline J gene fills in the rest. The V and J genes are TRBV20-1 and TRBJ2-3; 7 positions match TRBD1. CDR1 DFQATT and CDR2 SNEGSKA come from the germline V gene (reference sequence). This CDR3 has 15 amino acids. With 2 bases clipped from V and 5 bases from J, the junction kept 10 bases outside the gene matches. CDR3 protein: CSARSGQSRLDTQYF. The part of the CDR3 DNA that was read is TGCAGTGCTAGATCGGGACAGTCAAGGCTAGATACG.

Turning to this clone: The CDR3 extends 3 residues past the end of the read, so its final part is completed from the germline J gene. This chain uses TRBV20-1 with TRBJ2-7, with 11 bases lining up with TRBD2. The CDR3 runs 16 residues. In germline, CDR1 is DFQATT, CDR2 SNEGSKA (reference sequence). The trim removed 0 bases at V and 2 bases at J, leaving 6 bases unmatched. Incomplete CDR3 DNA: TGCAGTGCTAGAGATTACACTAGCGGGAGTCCCTACGAG. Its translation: CSARDYTSGSPYE. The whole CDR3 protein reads CSARDYTSGSPYEQYF.

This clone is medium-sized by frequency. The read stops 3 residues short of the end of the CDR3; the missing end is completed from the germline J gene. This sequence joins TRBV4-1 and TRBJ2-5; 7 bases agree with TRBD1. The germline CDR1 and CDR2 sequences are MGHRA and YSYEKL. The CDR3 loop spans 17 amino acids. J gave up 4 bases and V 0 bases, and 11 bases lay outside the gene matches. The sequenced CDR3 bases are TGCGCCAGCAGCCAAGATGAGGGGGCCCCGGGGCGAGAGACC. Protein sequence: CASSQDEGAPGRET. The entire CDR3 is CASSQDEGAPGRETQYF.

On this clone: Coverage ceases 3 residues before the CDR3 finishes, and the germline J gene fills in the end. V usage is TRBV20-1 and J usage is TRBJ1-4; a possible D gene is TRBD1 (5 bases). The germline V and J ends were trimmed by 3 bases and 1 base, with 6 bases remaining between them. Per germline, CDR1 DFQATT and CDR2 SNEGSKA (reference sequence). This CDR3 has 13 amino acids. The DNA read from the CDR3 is TGCAGTGCTAGTACAGGAACTAATGAAAAA. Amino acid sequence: CSASTGTNEK. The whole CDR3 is CSASTGTNEKLFF.

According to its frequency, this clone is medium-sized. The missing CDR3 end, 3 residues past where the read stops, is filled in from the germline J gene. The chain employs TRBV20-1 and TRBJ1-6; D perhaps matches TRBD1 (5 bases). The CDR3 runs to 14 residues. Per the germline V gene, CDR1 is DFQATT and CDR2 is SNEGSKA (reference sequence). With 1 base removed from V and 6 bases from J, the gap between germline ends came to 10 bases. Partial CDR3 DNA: TGCAGTGCTAGAGCTTGGGACTCTAATTCACCC. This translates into CSARAWDSNSP. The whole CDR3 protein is CSARAWDSNSPLHF.

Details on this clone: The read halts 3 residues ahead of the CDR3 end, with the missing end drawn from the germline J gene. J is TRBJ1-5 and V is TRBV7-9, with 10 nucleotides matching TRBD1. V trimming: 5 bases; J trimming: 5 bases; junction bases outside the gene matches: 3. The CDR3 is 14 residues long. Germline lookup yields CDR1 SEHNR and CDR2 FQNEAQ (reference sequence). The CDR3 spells CASSPTGGDQPQHF. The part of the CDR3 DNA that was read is TGTGCCAGCAGCCCGACAGGGGGCGATCAGCCC.

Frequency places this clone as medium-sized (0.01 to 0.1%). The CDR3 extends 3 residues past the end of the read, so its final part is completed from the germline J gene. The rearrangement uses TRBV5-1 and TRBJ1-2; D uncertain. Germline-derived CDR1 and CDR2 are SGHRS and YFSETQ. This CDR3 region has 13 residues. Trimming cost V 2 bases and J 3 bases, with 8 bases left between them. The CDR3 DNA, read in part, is TGCGCCAGCAGCTTTTGGCAGGACTATGGC. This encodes CASSFWQDYG. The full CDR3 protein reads CASSFWQDYGYTF. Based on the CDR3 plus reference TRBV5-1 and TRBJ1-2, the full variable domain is KAGVTQTPRYLIKTRGQQVTLSCSPISGHRSVSWYQQTPGQGLQFLFEYFSETQRNKGNFPGRFSGRQFSNSRSEMNVSTLELGDSALYLCASSFWQDYGYTFGSGTRLTVV.

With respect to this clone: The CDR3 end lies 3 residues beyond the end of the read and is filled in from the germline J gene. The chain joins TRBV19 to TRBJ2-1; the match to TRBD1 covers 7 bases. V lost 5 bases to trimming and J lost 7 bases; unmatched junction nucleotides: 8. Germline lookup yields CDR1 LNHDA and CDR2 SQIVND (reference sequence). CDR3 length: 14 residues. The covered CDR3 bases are TGTGCCAGTAGTCCCGGACAGGACTCGAATGAG. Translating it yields CASSPGQDSNE. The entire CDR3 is CASSPGQDSNEQFF.

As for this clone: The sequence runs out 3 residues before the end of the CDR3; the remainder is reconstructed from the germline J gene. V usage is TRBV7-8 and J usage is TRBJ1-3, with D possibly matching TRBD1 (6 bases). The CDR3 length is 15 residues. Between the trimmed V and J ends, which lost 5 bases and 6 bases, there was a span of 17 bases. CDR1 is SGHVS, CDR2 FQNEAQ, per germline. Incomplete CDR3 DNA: TGTGCCAGCAGCGTCTCGGGACATTCTCTAAACACC. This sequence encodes CASSVSGHSLNT. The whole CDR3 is CASSVSGHSLNTIYF. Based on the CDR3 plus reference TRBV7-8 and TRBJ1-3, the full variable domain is GAGVSQSPRYKVAKRGQDVALRCDPISGHVSLFWYQQALGQGPEFLTYFQNEAQLDKSGLPSDRFFAERPEGSVSTLKIQRTQQEDSAVYLCASSVSGHSLNTIYFGEGSWLTVV.

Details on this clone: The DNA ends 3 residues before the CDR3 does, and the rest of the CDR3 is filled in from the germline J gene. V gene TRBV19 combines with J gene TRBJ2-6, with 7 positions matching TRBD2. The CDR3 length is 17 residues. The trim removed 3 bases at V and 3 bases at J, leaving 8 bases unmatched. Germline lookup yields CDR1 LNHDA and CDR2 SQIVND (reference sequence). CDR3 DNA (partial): TGTGCCAGTAGTATTGTGAGGGGAGGGGATGGGGCCAACGTC. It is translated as CASSIVRGGDGANV. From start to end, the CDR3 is CASSIVRGGDGANVLTF. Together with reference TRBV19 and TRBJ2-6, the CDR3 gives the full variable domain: DGGITQSPKYLFRKEGQNVTLSCEQNLNHDAMYWYRQDPGQGLRLIYYSQIVNDFQKGDIAEGYSVSREKKESFPLTVTSAQKNPTAFYLCASSIVRGGDGANVLTFGAGSRLTVL.

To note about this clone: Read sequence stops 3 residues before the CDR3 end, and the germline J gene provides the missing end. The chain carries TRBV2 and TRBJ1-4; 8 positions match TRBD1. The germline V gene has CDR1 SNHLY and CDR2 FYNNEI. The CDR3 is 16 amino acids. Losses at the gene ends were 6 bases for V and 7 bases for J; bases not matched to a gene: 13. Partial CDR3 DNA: TGTGCCAGCAGCCCCGACAGGGGTGGGTTGGGTGAAAAA. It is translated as CASSPDRGGLGEK. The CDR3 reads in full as CASSPDRGGLGEKLFF.

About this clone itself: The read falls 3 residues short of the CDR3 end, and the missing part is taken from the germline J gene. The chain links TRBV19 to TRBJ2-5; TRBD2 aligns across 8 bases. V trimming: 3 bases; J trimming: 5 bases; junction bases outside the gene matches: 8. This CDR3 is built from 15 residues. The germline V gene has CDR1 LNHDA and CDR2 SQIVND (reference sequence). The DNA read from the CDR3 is TGTGCCAGTAGTATTGGCCTAGCGGGTGGGGAGACC. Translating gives CASSIGLAGGET. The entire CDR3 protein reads CASSIGLAGGETQYF.

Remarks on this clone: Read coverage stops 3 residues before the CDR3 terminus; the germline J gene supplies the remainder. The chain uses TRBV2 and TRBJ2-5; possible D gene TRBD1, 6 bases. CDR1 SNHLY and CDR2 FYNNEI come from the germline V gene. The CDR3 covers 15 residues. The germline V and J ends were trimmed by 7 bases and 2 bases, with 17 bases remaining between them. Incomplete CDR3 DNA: TGTGCCAGCAAAGGTAGGGGGTACATGCAAGAGACC. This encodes CASKGRGYMQET. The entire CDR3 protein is CASKGRGYMQETQYF.

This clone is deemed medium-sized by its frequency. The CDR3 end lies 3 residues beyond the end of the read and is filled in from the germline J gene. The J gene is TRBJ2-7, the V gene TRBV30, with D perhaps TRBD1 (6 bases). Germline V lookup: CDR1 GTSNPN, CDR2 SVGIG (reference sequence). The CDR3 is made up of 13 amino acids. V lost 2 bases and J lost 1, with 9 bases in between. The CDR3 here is CAWSLDSSYEQYF. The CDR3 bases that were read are TGTGCCTGGAGTCTGGACAGTTCCTACGAG.

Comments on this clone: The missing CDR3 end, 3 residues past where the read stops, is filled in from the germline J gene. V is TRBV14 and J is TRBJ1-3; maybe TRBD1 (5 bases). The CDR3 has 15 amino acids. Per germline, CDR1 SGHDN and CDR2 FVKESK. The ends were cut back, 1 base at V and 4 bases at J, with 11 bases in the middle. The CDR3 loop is CASSQAGWIGNTIYF. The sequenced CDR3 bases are TGTGCCAGCAGCCAAGCAGGGTGGATCGGAAACACC.

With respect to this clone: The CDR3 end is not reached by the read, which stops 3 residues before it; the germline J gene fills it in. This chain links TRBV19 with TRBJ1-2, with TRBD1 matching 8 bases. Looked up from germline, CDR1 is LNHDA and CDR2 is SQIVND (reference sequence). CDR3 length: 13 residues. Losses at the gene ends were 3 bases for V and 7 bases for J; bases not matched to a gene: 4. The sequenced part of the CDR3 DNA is TGTGCCAGTAGTATCCGGGACAGGTCTGGC. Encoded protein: CASSIRDRSG. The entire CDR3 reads CASSIRDRSGYTF.

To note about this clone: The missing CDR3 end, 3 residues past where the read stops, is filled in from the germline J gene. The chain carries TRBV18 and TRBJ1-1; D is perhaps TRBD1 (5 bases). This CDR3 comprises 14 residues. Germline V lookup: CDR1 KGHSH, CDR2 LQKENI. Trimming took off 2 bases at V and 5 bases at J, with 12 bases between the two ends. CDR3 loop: CASSPGVGGTEAFF. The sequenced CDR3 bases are TGTGCCAGCTCACCAGGAGTGGGGGGAACTGAA.

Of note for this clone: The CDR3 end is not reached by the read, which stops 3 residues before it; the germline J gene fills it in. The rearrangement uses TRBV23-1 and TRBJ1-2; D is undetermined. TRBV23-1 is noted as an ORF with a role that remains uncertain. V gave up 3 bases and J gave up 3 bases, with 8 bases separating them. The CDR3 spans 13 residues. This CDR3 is CASSQRFDYGYTF. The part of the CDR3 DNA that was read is TGCGCCAGCAGTCAGAGGTTCGACTATGGC.

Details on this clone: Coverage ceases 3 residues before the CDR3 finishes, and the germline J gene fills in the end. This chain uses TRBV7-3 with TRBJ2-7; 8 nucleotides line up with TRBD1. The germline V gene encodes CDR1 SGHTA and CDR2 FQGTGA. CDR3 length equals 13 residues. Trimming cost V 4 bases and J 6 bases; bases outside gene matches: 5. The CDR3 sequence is CASSYLGQGEQYF. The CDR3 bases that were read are TGTGCCAGCAGCTACCTCGGACAGGGCGAG.

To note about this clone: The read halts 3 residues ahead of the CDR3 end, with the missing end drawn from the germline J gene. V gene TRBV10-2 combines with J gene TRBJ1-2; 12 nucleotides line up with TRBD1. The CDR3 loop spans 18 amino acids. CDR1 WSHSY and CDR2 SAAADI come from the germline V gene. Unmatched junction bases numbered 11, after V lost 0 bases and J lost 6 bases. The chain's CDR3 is CASSESGTGGTLRNGYTF. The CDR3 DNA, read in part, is TGCGCCAGCAGTGAGTCCGGGACAGGGGGCACCCTTCGTAATGGC.

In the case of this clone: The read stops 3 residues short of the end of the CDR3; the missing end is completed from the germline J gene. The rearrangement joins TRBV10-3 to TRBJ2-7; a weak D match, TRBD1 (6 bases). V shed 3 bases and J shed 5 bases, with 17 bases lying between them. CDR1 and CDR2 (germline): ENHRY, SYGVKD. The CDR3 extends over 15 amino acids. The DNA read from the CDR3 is TGTGCCATCAGTGACCCAGACAGGTTGGGGAACGAG. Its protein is CAISDPDRLGNE. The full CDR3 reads CAISDPDRLGNEQYF.

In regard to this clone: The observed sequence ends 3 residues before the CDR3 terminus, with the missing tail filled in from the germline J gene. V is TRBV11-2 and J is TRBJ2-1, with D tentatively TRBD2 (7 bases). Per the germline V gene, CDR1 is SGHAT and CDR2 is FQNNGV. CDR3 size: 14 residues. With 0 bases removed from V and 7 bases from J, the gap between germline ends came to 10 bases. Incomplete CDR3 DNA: TGTGCCAGCAGCTTAGAAGGGGGAGGGAATGAG. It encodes CASSLEGGGNE. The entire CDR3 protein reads CASSLEGGGNEQFF.

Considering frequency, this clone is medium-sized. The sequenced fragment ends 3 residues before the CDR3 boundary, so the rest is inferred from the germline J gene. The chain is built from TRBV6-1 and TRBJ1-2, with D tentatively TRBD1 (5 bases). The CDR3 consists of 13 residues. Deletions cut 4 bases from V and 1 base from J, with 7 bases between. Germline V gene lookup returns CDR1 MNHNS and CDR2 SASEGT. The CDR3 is CASSGGHNYGYTF. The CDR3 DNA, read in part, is TGTGCCAGCAGTGGGGGCCATAACTATGGC.